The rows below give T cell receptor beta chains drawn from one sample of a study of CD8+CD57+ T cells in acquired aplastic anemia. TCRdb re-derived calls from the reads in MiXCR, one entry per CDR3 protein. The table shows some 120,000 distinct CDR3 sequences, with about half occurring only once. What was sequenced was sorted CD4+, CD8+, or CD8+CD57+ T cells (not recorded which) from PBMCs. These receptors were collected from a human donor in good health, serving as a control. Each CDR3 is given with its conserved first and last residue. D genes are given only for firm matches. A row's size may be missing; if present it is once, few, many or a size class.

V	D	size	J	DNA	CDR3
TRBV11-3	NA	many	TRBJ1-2	TGTGCCAGCAGCTTCTTCGATAATGGCTACACCTTC	CASSFFDNGYTF
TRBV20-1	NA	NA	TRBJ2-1	TGCAGTGCCAGGGTGCTAGGTATCAATGAGCAGTTCTTC	CSARVLGINEQFF
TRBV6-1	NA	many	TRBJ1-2	TGTGCCAGCACCCGGACCTTGACAGATGGCTACACCTTC	CASTRTLTDGYTF
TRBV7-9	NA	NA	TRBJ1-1	TGTGCCAGCAGCCTCGCGGGGGCGAGGGACACTGAAGCTTTCTTT	CASSLAGARDTEAFF
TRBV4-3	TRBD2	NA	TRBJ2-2	TGCGCCAGCAGCCCCTCTCTAGCGGGGGGGAACACCGGGGAGCTGTTTTTT	CASSPSLAGGNTGELFF
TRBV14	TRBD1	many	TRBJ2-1	TGTGCCAGCAGCCAAGATGTGGGGACAGGGATCTACAATGAGCAGTTCTTC	CASSQDVGTGIYNEQFF
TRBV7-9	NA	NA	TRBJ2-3	TGTGCCAGCAGCTTAGGAGCGGGTACGCAGTATTTT	CASSLGAGTQYF
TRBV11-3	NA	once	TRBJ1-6	TGTGCCAGCAGCCGCGGGGTTGGGTATAATTCACCCCTCCACTTT	CASSRGVGYNSPLHF
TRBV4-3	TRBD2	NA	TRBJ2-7	TGCGCCAGCAGCCCCGGGACTAGCGGGGGTACTTACGAGCAGTACTTC	CASSPGTSGGTYEQYF
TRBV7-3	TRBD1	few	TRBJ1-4	TGTGCCAGCAGCGCCGGGACAGAGCATGAAAAACTGTTTTTT	CASSAGTEHEKLFF
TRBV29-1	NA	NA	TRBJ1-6	TGCAGCGTTGTGACGGGAGTAAATTCACCCCTCCACTTT	CSVVTGVNSPLHF
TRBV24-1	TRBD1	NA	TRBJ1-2	TGTGCCACCAGTGATTCCGGACAGGGCGCCTATGGCTACACCTTC	CATSDSGQGAYGYTF
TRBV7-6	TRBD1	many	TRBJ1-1	TGTGCCAGCAGCCCCCTGGGGACAGGGTCTGGTTGGGACACTGAAGCTTTCTTT	CASSPLGTGSGWDTEAFF
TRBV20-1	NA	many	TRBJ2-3	TGCAGTGCTAGCCGAGCTGCGGGGACAGATACGCAGTATTTT	CSASRAAGTDTQYF
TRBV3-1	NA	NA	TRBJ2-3	TGTGCCAGCAGCCACATAGCGCTCCACCAGTATTTT	CASSHIALHQYF
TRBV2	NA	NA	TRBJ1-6	TGTGCCAGCAGTGAGGGAGGAGGGAATTCACCCCTCCACTTT	CASSEGGGNSPLHF
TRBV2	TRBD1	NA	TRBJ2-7	TGTGCCAGCAGTGATGGCGGGACAGGGGGCCAGTACGAGCAGTACTTC	CASSDGGTGGQYEQYF
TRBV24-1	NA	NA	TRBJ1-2	TGTGCCACCAGTGATTGGACAGTAAACTATGGCTACACCTTC	CATSDWTVNYGYTF
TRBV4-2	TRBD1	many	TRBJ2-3	TGTGCCAGCAGCCTCATTAGTGGTCGGAAGGCGACAGGGCGGACAGATACGCAGTATTTT	CASSLISGRKATGRTDTQYF
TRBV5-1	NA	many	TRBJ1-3	TGCGCCAGCAGCGTAACCGGGACGGGGAGCTCTGGAAACACCATATATTTT	CASSVTGTGSSGNTIYF
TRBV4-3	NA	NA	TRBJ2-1	TGCGCCAGCAGCCACAATTGGGACACCACAGTTGGTAGCTCCTACAATGAGCAGTTCTTC	CASSHNWDTTVGSSYNEQFF
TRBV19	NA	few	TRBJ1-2	TGTGCCAGTAGTATATTTGAGGGAAACTATGGCTACACCTTC	CASSIFEGNYGYTF
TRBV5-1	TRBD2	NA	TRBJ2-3	TGCGCTAGCAGCCCCTGGACTAGCGGCACAGATACGCAGTATTTT	CASSPWTSGTDTQYF
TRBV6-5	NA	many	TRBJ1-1	TGTGCCAGCAGTTACTCCGCGAACACTGAAGCTTTCTTT	CASSYSANTEAFF
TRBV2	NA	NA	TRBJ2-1	TGTGCCAGCAGTGAAGGGGGGGCTGATGGGCAGTTCTTC	CASSEGGADGQFF
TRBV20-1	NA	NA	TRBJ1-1	TGCAGTGCTAGAGTCATTACGGAGACTGAAGCTTTCTTT	CSARVITETEAFF
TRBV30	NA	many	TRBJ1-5	TGTGCCTGGAGTGTGGGGTCTCAAGGTCAGCCCCAGCATTTT	CAWSVGSQGQPQHF
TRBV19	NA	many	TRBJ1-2	TGTGCCAGTAGTACTTCCGGGGCGGCCAGGGGTTCTAACTATGGCTACACCTTC	CASSTSGAARGSNYGYTF
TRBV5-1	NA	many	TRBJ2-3	TGCGCCAGCAGCCCCTCGGGAAAAAGACGCACAGATACGCAGTATTTT	CASSPSGKRRTDTQYF
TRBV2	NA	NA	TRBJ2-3	TGTGCCAGCAGTGAAGGTGTCGGGGGGCAAGATACGCAGTATTTT	CASSEGVGGQDTQYF
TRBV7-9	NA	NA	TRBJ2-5	TGTGCCAGCAGCCCCCCAAGACTGGCAGGGCAACAAGAGACCCGGTACTTC	CASSPPRLAGQQETRYF
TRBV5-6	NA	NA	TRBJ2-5	TGTGCCAGCAGCTTCGGGGTAGGGGACCAAGAGACTCAGTACTTC	CASSFGVGDQETQYF
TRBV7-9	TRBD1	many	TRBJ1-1	TGTGCCAGCAGCTATCCTCAGGGGGCGCGGAACACTGAAGCTTTCTTT	CASSYPQGARNTEAFF
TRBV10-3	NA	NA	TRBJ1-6	TGTGCCATCAGTGAGTACGCCGGGACTGTTTATAATTCACCCCTCCACTTT	CAISEYAGTVYNSPLHF
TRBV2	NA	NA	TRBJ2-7	TGTGCCAGCAGTAAAGGTTCTCCGGGGGCCCGCGACGAGCAGTACTTC	CASSKGSPGARDEQYF
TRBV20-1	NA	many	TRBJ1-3	TGCAGTGCTCCCGGACAGAGCTCTGGAAACACCATATATTTT	CSAPGQSSGNTIYF
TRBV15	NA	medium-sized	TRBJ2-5	TGTGCCACCAGCAGAATAAACAGGGTGGGGGAGACCCAGTACTTC	CATSRINRVGETQYF
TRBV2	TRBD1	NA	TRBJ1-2	TGTGCCAGCAGTGACCCGGGACAGGGGGCGAATGGCTACACCTTC	CASSDPGQGANGYTF
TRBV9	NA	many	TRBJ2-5	TGTGCCAGCAGCGTAGACAGGGAAGAGACCCAGTACTTC	CASSVDREETQYF
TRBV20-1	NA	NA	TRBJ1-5	TGCAGTGCTAGAGATGGAGGAGATCATCAGCCCCAGCATTTT	CSARDGGDHQPQHF